A selection of T cell receptor beta chains follows, all from one sample in a study of T cell repertoires and Cas9 in healthy adults. This table comes from immunoSEQ multiplex PCR, and its TCRdb copy is limited to in-frame clones, with some not included. The sample consists of about 20,000 clones, roughly nine tenths of them appearing once. Sequencing was carried out using CD4+ effector T cells (CD127+, CD25-, CD137-, CD154-) from PBMCs; culture status not recorded. These receptor sequences come from a human donor in good health. Each CDR3 is given with its conserved first and last residue.

CDR3 protein	V gene	J gene
CASSLIQGAVQPQHF	TRBV7-8	TRBJ1-5
CASSPTQEETQYF	TRBV4-1	TRBJ2-5
CASSRLQGVEGYTF	TRBV28	TRBJ1-2
CASSLRGEGEKLFF	TRBV10-1	TRBJ1-4
CASSQGSGTTNEKLFF	TRBV4-3	TRBJ1-4
CASRGQREGTEAFF	TRBV19	TRBJ1-1
CASTPTVTGRTGELFF	TRBV7-9	TRBJ2-2
CSATSTDTQYF	TRBV20-1	TRBJ2-3
CASSRDRGSYEQYF	TRBV4-2	TRBJ2-7
CATPGQGTKRRAGANVLTF	TRBV5-1	TRBJ2-6
CASSQPNQPQHF	TRBV6-6	TRBJ1-5
CASSYGTASSYEQYF	TRBV6-6	TRBJ2-7
CASRLEIGEAFF	TRBV2	TRBJ1-1
CASSPEGTGREETQYF	TRBV4-2	TRBJ2-5
CSVGETASYEQYF	TRBV29-1	TRBJ2-7
CASSQTGTAYNEQFF	TRBV28	TRBJ2-1
CASSVGLAGVGETQYF	TRBV9	TRBJ2-5
CAARRGPGNQPQHF	TRBV2	TRBJ1-5
CASAGSGREQYF	TRBV2	-
CASSLKLADTQYF	TRBV7-3	TRBJ2-3
CASSLDGSGANVLTF	TRBV5-4	TRBJ2-6
CSVLVGTGRYEQYF	TRBV29-1	TRBJ2-7
CASSSSGEGGELFF	TRBV5-1	TRBJ2-2
CASRKTGGYEQYF	TRBV19	TRBJ2-7
CASSLGGPRNEQFF	TRBV11-3	TRBJ2-1
CASSLWGTTNEKLFF	TRBV6-5	TRBJ1-4
CAISESTGPTSGNTIYF	TRBV10-3	TRBJ1-3
CASSLATGSAETQYF	TRBV7-9	TRBJ2-5